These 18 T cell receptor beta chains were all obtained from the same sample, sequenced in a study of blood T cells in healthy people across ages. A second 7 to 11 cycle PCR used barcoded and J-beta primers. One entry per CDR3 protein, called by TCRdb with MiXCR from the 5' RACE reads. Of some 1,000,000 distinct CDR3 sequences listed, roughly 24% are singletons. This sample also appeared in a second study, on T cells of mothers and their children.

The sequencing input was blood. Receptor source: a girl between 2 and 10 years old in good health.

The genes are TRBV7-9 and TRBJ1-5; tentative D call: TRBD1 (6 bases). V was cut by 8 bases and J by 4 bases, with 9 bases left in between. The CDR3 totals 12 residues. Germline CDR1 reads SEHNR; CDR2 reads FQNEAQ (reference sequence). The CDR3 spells CASGGANQPQHF. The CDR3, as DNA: TGTGCCAGCGGGGGGGCTAATCAGCCCCAGCATTTT.

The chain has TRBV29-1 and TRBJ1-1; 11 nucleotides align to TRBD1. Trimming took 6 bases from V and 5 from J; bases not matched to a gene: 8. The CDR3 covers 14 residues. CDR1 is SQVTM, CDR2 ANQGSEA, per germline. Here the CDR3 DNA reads TGCAGCGTGCGCGCTCGGGACAGGGGGACTGAAGCTTTCTTT. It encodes CSVRARDRGTEAFF.

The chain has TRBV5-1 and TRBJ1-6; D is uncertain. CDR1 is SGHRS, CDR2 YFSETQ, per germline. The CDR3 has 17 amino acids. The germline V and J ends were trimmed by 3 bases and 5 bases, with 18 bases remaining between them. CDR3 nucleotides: TGCGCCAGCAGCTCATTTGGGGATACCTTGGATAATTCACCCCTCCACTTT. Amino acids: CASSSFGDTLDNSPLHF.

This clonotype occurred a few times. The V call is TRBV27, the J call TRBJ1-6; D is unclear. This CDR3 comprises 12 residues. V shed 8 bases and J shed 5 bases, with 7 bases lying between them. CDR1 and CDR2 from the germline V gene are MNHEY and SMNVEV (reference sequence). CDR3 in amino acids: CASGMNNSPLHF. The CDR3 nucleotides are TGTGCCAGCGGAATGAATAATTCACCCCTCCACTTT.

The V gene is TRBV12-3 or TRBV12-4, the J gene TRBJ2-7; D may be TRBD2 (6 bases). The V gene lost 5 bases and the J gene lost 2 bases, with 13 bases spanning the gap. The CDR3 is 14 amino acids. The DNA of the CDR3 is TGTGCCAGCAGTGCGGGACTCCGAACCTACGAGCAGTACTTC. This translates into CASSAGLRTYEQYF.

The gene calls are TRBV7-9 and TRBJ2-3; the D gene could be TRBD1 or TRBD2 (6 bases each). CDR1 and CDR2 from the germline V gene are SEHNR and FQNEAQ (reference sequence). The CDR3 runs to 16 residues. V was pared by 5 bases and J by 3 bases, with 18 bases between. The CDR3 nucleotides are TGTGCCAGCAGCCACCTTCCCGGGGGCGGGACAGATACGCAGTATTTT. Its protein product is CASSHLPGGGTDTQYF.

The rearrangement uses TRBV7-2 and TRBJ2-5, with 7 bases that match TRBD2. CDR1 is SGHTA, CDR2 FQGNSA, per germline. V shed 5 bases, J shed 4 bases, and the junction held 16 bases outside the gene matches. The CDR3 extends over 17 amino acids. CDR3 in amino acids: CASSRPFGGEEGETQYF. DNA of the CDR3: TGTGCCAGCAGCCGCCCGTTTGGGGGGGAGGAAGGAGAGACCCAGTACTTC.

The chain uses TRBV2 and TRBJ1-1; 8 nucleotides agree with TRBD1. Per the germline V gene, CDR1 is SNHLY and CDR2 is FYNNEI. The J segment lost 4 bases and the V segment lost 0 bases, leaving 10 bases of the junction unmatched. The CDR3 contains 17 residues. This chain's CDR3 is CASSEAPSGGPGTEAFF. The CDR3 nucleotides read TGTGCCAGCAGTGAAGCCCCGTCAGGGGGCCCAGGCACTGAAGCTTTCTTT. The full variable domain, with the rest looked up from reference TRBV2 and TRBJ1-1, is EPEVTQTPSHQVTQMGQEVILRCVPISNHLYFYWYRQILGQKVEFLVSFYNNEISEKSEIFDDQFSVERPDGSNFTLKIRSTKLEDSAMYFCASSEAPSGGPGTEAFFGQGTRLTVV.

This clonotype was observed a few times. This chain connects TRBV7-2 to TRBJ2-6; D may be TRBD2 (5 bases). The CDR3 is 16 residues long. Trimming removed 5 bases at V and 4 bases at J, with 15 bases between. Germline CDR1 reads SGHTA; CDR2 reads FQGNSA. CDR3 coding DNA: TGTGCCAGCAGCCCAGCCCGGGGTAGAGGGGCCAACGTCCTGACTTTC. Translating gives CASSPARGRGANVLTF.

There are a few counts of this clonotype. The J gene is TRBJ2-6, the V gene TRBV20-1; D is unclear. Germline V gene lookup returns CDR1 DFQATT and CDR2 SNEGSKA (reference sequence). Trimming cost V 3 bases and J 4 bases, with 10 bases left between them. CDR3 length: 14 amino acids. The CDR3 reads CSASDPRGANVLTF. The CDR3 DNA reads TGCAGTGCTAGTGACCCCCGCGGGGCCAACGTCCTGACTTTC.

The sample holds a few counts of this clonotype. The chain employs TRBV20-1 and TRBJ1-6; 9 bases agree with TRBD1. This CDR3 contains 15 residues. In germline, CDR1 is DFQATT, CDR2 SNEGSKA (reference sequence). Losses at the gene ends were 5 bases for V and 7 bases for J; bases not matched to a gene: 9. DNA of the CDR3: TGCAGTGCTGGGGAACCGGGACAGGGCAATTCACCCCTCCACTTT. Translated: CSAGEPGQGNSPLHF.

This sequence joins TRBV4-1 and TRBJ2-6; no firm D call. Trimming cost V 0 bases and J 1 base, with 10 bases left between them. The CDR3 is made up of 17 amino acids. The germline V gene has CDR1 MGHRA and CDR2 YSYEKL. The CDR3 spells CASSQETRQSGANVLTF. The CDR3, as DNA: TGCGCCAGCAGCCAAGAAACTCGGCAATCTGGGGCCAACGTCCTGACTTTC.

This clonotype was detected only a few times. DNA for the CDR3: TGTGCCAGCAGCTTATTGGGGGCGCTAGACACTGAAGCTTTCTTT. Protein: CASSLLGALDTEAFF. The chain is built from TRBV7-3 and TRBJ1-1; D might be TRBD1 (6 bases). Germline assignment: CDR1 SGHTA and CDR2 FQGTGA. V was shortened by 2 bases and J by 3 bases, with 13 bases between the two germline ends. This CDR3 is built from 15 residues. The full variable domain, with the rest looked up from reference TRBV7-3 and TRBJ1-1, is GAGVSQTPSNKVTEKGKYVELRCDPISGHTALYWYRQSLGQGPEFLIYFQGTGAADDSGLPNDRFFAVRPEGSVSTLKIQRTERGDSAVYLCASSLLGALDTEAFFGQGTRLTVV.

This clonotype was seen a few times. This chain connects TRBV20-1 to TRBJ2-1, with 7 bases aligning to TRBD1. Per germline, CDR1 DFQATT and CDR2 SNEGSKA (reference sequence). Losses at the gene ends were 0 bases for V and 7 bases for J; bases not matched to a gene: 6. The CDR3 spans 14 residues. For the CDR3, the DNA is TGCAGTGCTAGAGATATACCACAGGGGAATGAGCAGTTCTTC. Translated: CSARDIPQGNEQFF.

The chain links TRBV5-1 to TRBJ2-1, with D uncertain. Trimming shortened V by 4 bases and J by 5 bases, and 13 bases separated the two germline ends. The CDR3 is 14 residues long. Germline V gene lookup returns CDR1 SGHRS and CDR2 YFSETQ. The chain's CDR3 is CASSVRLVNNEQFF. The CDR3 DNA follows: TGCGCCAGCAGCGTAAGACTTGTAAACAATGAGCAGTTCTTC.

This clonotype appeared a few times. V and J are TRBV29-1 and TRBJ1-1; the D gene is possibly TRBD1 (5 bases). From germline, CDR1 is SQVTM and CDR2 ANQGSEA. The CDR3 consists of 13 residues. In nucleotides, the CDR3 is TGCAGTATAGCAGCGGGGCGAAACACTGAAGCTTTCTTT. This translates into CSIAAGRNTEAFF.

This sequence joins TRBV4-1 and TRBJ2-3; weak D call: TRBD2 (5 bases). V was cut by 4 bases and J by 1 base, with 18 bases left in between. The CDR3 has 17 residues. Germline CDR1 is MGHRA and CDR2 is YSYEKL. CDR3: CASSRGRALSRTDTQYF. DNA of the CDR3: TGCGCCAGCAGCCGAGGGCGGGCCCTATCTCGCACAGATACGCAGTATTTT.

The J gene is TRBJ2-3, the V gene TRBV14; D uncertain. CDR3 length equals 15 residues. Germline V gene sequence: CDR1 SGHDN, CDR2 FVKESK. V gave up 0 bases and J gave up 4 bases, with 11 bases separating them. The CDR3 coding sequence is TGTGCCAGCAGCCAAGATCGAGTAGGTCCAGATACGCAGTATTTT. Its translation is CASSQDRVGPDTQYF.